The 30 T cell receptor beta chains listed next were all sequenced from one sample in a study of OX40 agonist ivuxolimab in advanced cancers. This table comes from immunoSEQ multiplex PCR, and its TCRdb copy is limited to in-frame clones, with some not included. The sample records 30,000 to 35,000 clones, about 92% being singletons. Here the sequenced sample was CD4+ or CD8+ T cells sorted from blood, taken in a trial of the OX40 agonist ivuxolimab. The receptors derive from an adult with an advanced solid tumor such as melanoma, head and neck, liver or kidney cancer.

The chain has TRBV14 and TRBJ2-1, with TRBD2 matching over 10 bases. This CDR3 contains 13 residues. Germline CDR1 SGHDN, CDR2 FVKESK. Trimming took 0 bases from V and 14 from J; bases not matched to a gene: 4. The CDR3, as DNA: TGTGCCAGCAGCCAAGAGGGGAGCGGGAGGGAGTTCTTC. This translates into CASSQEGSGREFF.

The CDR3 is CASSFQASLSSEDYEQYF. The CDR3 coding sequence is TGTGCCAGCAGTTTTCAGGCCTCTCTTTCTAGCGAGGACTACGAGCAGTACTTC. The V gene is TRBV28, the J gene TRBJ2-7; TRBD2 might be the D (6 bases). In germline, CDR1 is MDHEN, CDR2 SYDVKM. V lost 3 bases and J 3 bases, leaving 24 bases between the germline ends. This CDR3 has 18 amino acids.

The chain is built from TRBV27 and TRBJ2-7; D unclear. Trimming removed 5 bases from V and 2 bases from J, with 19 bases in between. Germline lookup yields CDR1 MNHEY and CDR2 SMNVEV (reference sequence). The CDR3 is 16 amino acids. The CDR3 protein is CASSPSWTATTYEQYF. The CDR3 DNA sequence: TGTGCCAGCAGTCCAAGCTGGACGGCCACCACCTACGAGCAGTACTTC.

The chain employs TRBV29-1 and TRBJ2-1; TRBD1 aligns across 7 bases. V lost 2 bases and J lost 7; bases outside the gene matches: 8. Looked up from germline, CDR1 is SQVTM and CDR2 is ANQGSEA. CDR3 size: 14 residues. In nucleotides, the CDR3 is TGCAGCGTTGAATCCTTGGACAGGCTAAATGAGCAGTTCTTC. Residues: CSVESLDRLNEQFF.

The genes are TRBV19 and TRBJ2-7; 9 bases line up with TRBD2. V gave up 3 bases and J gave up 5 bases; unmatched junction bases: 2. There are 13 residues in the CDR3. Germline-derived CDR1 and CDR2 are LNHDA and SQIVND (reference sequence). Here the CDR3 DNA reads TGTGCCAGTAGTATCCTAGCGGGAAACGAGCAGTACTTC. Residues: CASSILAGNEQYF. Drawing the rest from reference TRBV19 and TRBJ2-7, the complete variable domain is DGGITQSPKYLFRKEGQNVTLSCEQNLNHDAMYWYRQDPGQGLRLIYYSQIVNDFQKGDIAEGYSVSREKKESFPLTVTSAQKNPTAFYLCASSILAGNEQYFGPGTRLTVT.

This clone is medium-sized in the sample. The gene calls are TRBV7-6 and TRBJ1-1; D gene unclear. V lost 5 bases, J lost 3 bases, and 10 bases lay in between. CDR1 is SGHVS, CDR2 FNYEAQ, per germline. The length of the CDR3 is 13 residues. For the CDR3, the DNA is TGTGCCAGCAGCCCCGAGAGTCACACTGAAGCTTTCTTT. Its translation is CASSPESHTEAFF.

J is TRBJ2-1 and V is TRBV28; tentative D call: TRBD2 (7 bases). CDR3 length: 14 residues. Germline V gives CDR1 MDHEN, CDR2 SYDVKM. Trimming left V 3 bases short and J 6 bases short, with 12 bases between. CDR3 in amino acids: CASSFRGAGNEQFF. The CDR3 nucleotides are TGTGCCAGCAGTTTTCGGGGGGCTGGCAATGAGCAGTTCTTC.

This chain joins TRBV6-5 and TRBJ1-2; TRBD1 matches at 12 bases. The CDR3 extends over 13 amino acids. Germline assignment: CDR1 MNHEY and CDR2 SVGAGI. Trimming at V came to 5 bases and at J to 9 bases, leaving 4 bases not matched to a gene. For the CDR3, the DNA is TGTGCCAGCAGTCTGGGACAGGGGGCCAGCTACACCTTC. Residues: CASSLGQGASYTF.

The chain uses TRBV5-1 and TRBJ1-3; D remains ambiguous. Looked up from germline, CDR1 is SGHRS and CDR2 is YFSETQ. This CDR3 comprises 15 residues. Trimming removed 3 bases from V and 0 bases from J, with 10 bases in between. This CDR3 is CASSSGPLSGNTIYF. The CDR3 DNA follows: TGCGCCAGCAGCTCCGGGCCCCTCTCTGGAAACACCATATATTTT.

This rearrangement joins TRBV19 to TRBJ1-6; D is unresolved. This CDR3 is built from 15 residues. Trimming stripped 3 bases from V and 0 bases from J, with 6 bases between. The V gene's germline CDR1 is LNHDA and CDR2 SQIVND (reference sequence). CDR3 sequence: CASSIDGSYNSPLHF. CDR3 bases: TGTGCCAGTAGTATTGATGGCTCCTATAATTCACCCCTCCACTTT. The full variable domain, completed using reference TRBV19 and TRBJ1-6, is DGGITQSPKYLFRKEGQNVTLSCEQNLNHDAMYWYRQDPGQGLRLIYYSQIVNDFQKGDIAEGYSVSREKKESFPLTVTSAQKNPTAFYLCASSIDGSYNSPLHFGNGTRLTVT.

J is TRBJ1-1 and V is TRBV4-1, with a tentative D call TRBD1 (5 bases). V lost 3 bases, J lost 0 bases, and 14 bases lay in between. Germline V gene data show CDR1 as MGHRA and CDR2 as YSYEKL. There are 16 residues in the CDR3. The CDR3 region is CASSQPTGSMNTEAFF. The CDR3 DNA reads as TGCGCCAGCAGCCAGCCCACAGGTTCCATGAACACTGAAGCTTTCTTT.

The rearrangement uses TRBV28 and TRBJ2-7; D unclear. Trimming shortened V by 3 bases and J by 2 bases, and 2 bases separated the two germline ends. CDR3 length: 11 residues. Germline V CDR1 and CDR2: MDHEN, SYDVKM. CDR3 nucleotide sequence: TGTGCCAGCAGTTTTGCCTACGAGCAGTACTTC. Translating it yields CASSFAYEQYF.

The rearrangement uses TRBV27 and TRBJ2-7; D unclear. Germline-derived CDR1 and CDR2 are MNHEY and SMNVEV (reference sequence). The CDR3 length is 14 residues. Deletions cut 5 bases from V and 5 bases from J, with 16 bases between. The DNA of the CDR3 is TGTGCCAGCAGTGTGCTAGGGTCCCGCGACGAGCAGTACTTC. Translating gives CASSVLGSRDEQYF.

The table lists this clone with a count of one. This rearrangement joins TRBV10-1 to TRBJ2-2; D remains ambiguous. V dropped 2 bases and J dropped 0 bases, with 7 bases sitting between them. Germline lookup yields CDR1 WNHNN and CDR2 SYGVQD (reference sequence). The CDR3 sequence is 15 residues long. The CDR3 sequence is CASSEGYANTGELFF. DNA for the CDR3: TGCGCCAGCAGTGAGGGGTATGCGAACACCGGGGAGCTGTTTTTT.

This clone appeared a few times. The chain couples TRBV19 to TRBJ1-2; TRBD1 aligns across 7 bases. CDR3 length equals 14 residues. The germline V gene has CDR1 LNHDA and CDR2 SQIVND (reference sequence). Unmatched junction bases numbered 9, after V lost 8 bases and J lost 3 bases. CDR3 nucleotide sequence: TGTGCCAGTCAAATTTCGACAGGGCACTATGGCTACACCTTC. Its translation: CASQISTGHYGYTF.

The chain is built from TRBV5-1 and TRBJ1-4; a weak D match, TRBD1 (6 bases). CDR3 length: 15 residues. The V end lost 2 bases, the J end lost 2 bases, and 10 bases lay between the germline ends. CDR1 and CDR2 from the germline V gene are SGHRS and YFSETQ. This chain's CDR3 is CASSFGQITNEKLFF. In DNA form, the CDR3 reads TGCGCCAGCAGCTTTGGACAGATTACTAATGAAAAACTGTTTTTT.

The chain has TRBV19 and TRBJ2-1; the D is unclear. Trimming shortened V by 2 bases and J by 7 bases, and 9 bases separated the two germline ends. The length of the CDR3 is 13 residues. The germline V gene has CDR1 LNHDA and CDR2 SQIVND (reference sequence). CDR3 in DNA: TGTGCCAGTAGTATAAGTTTCGTAAATGAGCAGTTCTTC. Amino acids: CASSISFVNEQFF.

This chain connects TRBV21-1 to TRBJ1-2. TRBV21-1 is recorded as a pseudogene. CDR3 length: 14 residues. The CDR3 region is CASPGFPTLYGYTF. CDR3 nucleotides: TGTGCCAGCCCGGGGTTCCCGACACTATATGGCTACACCTTC.

The gene calls are TRBV29-1 and TRBJ2-1; 7 bases align to TRBD1. Germline CDR1 reads SQVTM; CDR2 reads ANQGSEA. The V and J ends lost 3 bases and 8 bases, in that order; junction bases with no gene match: 13. This CDR3 contains 15 residues. This CDR3 reads CSVEPGQAKPDEQFF. CDR3 in DNA: TGCAGCGTTGAGCCTGGACAGGCTAAGCCAGATGAGCAGTTCTTC.

V and J are TRBV5-6 and TRBJ1-2; 7 bases fit TRBD1. CDR1 is SGHDT, CDR2 YYEEEE, per germline. V lost 4 bases and J lost 8; bases outside the gene matches: 11. The CDR3 runs to 14 residues. The CDR3 is CASSIRTGGRGYTF. As DNA, the CDR3 is TGTGCCAGCAGCATCCGGACAGGCGGCAGGGGCTACACCTTC.

The chain links TRBV7-9 to TRBJ2-1; 7 positions match TRBD2. Trimming took 2 bases from V and 0 from J; bases not matched to a gene: 4. This CDR3 comprises 16 residues. Germline CDR1 is SEHNR and CDR2 is FQNEAQ (reference sequence). In DNA, the CDR3 is TGTGCCAGCAGCTTACCTAGCGGAAGCTCCTACAATGAGCAGTTCTTC. As protein: CASSLPSGSSYNEQFF. The full variable domain, its missing parts supplied by reference TRBV7-9 and TRBJ2-1, is DTGVSQNPRHKITKRGQNVTFRCDPISEHNRLYWYRQTLGQGPEFLTYFQNEAQLEKSRLLSDRFSAERPKGSFSTLEIQRTEQGDSAMYLCASSLPSGSSYNEQFFGPGTRLTVL.

This clone was recorded once. The chain joins TRBV2 to TRBJ2-1; maybe TRBD1 (7 bases). Deletions cut 2 bases from V and 3 bases from J, with 23 bases between. This CDR3 contains 19 residues. Per the germline V gene, CDR1 is SNHLY and CDR2 is FYNNEI. The chain's CDR3 is CASSEPRQGRREFYNEQFF. CDR3 bases: TGTGCCAGCAGTGAACCCAGACAGGGTAGGAGGGAATTCTACAATGAGCAGTTCTTC.

V is TRBV5-6 and J is TRBJ2-1; 8 nucleotides agree with TRBD1. This CDR3 region has 14 residues. With 0 bases clipped from V and 8 bases from J, the junction kept 4 bases outside the gene matches. The germline V gene encodes CDR1 SGHDT and CDR2 YYEEEE. The DNA for the CDR3 is TGTGCCAGCAGCTTGGGACAGGGGTTAGATGAGCAGTTCTTC. This gives the protein CASSLGQGLDEQFF.

The CDR3 reads CASTLTGNTEAFF. Written as DNA, the CDR3 is TGTGCCAGCACCCTGACAGGAAACACTGAAGCTTTCTTT. The chain links TRBV6-1 to TRBJ1-1; maybe TRBD1 (6 bases). Germline V gene lookup returns CDR1 MNHNS and CDR2 SASEGT. The CDR3 is 13 residues long. With 7 bases removed from V and 2 bases from J, the gap between germline ends came to 11 bases.

The sample holds one count of this clone. This chain links TRBV14 with TRBJ1-1; a possible D gene is TRBD1 (5 bases). Between the trimmed V and J ends, which lost 4 bases and 6 bases, there was a span of 12 bases. Germline loops: CDR1 SGHDN, CDR2 FVKESK. CDR3 length: 13 amino acids. CDR3 sequence (DNA): TGTGCCAGCAGCCGGGACCCTTTCCCTGAAGCTTTCTTT. Translation: CASSRDPFPEAFF.

The chain is built from TRBV4-1 and TRBJ2-1; TRBD2 agrees at 9 bases. The CDR3 is 16 amino acids. Trimming removed 2 bases from V and 2 bases from J; junction bases left unmatched: 4. Germline loops: CDR1 MGHRA, CDR2 YSYEKL. The CDR3 bases are TGCGCCAGCAGCCAAATTAGCGGGGGCACCTACAATGAGCAGTTCTTC. This codes for CASSQISGGTYNEQFF.

The gene calls are TRBV28 and TRBJ1-1, with a weak D call TRBD1 (5 bases). CDR3 length: 16 residues. Trimming took off 6 bases at V and 8 bases at J, with 25 bases between the two ends. From germline, CDR1 is MDHEN and CDR2 SYDVKM. The CDR3 DNA follows: TGTGCCAGCAGCCCTCCCAGACAGAACGAGGACCTGGAAGCTTTCTTT. Translation: CASSPPRQNEDLEAFF.

The chain links TRBV27 to TRBJ1-2; maybe TRBD1 (5 bases). CDR1 and CDR2 (germline): MNHEY, SMNVEV (reference sequence). The CDR3 runs to 15 residues. V was cut by 1 base and J by 1 base, with 10 bases left in between. CDR3 coding DNA: TGTGCCAGCAGTTTATTCGGGGGGAGTAACTATGGCTACACCTTC. Protein: CASSLFGGSNYGYTF.

The rearrangement uses TRBV27 and TRBJ2-1; D unresolved. V lost 8 bases and J 3 bases, leaving 8 bases between the germline ends. Germline assignment: CDR1 MNHEY and CDR2 SMNVEV (reference sequence). The CDR3 loop spans 12 amino acids. The CDR3 DNA reads TGTGCCAGCGGAGTAGGCTACAATGAGCAGTTCTTC. Amino acid sequence: CASGVGYNEQFF.

The rearrangement uses TRBV27 and TRBJ1-4, with 7 bases aligning to TRBD1. Germline loops: CDR1 MNHEY, CDR2 SMNVEV (reference sequence). V was pared by 3 bases and J by 5 bases, with 9 bases of the junction left unmatched. The CDR3 loop spans 16 amino acids. In nucleotides, the CDR3 is TGTGCCAGCAGTTTTTTCCCGACAGGGCCAAATGAAAAACTGTTTTTT. It codes for CASSFFPTGPNEKLFF.